The rows below give T cell receptor beta chains drawn from one sample of a study of regulatory T cells in long-lasting Graves disease. TCRdb re-called the multiplex PCR reads with MiXCR, one entry per CDR3 protein. Counted here are a few hundred thousand distinct CDR3 sequences, 20% occurring once; the ten biggest clones make up roughly 14%. Here the sequenced sample was peripheral blood mononuclear cells (PBMCs), taken at new diagnosis, from a patient treated with antithyroid drugs. The source is a female donor with Graves disease. Each CDR3 is given with its conserved first and last residue. The order of the fields is V gene, clone size, J gene, CDR3 length, D gene, CDR3 protein, CDR3 DNA. The D gene is left open where the match is weak. Clone size is stated in some rows and not others, as once, few, many or a class when expanded.

V gene: TRBV20-1; clone size: few; J gene: TRBJ2-6; CDR3 length: 15; D gene: TRBD1; CDR3 protein: CSARTGAVGANVLTF; CDR3 DNA: TGCAGTGCGCGGACAGGGGCGGTTGGGGCCAACGTCCTGACTTTC
V gene: TRBV6-2/TRBV6-3; clone size: many; J gene: TRBJ2-3; CDR3 length: 16; D gene: TRBD2; CDR3 protein: CASSYNYRGERDTQYF; CDR3 DNA: TGTGCCAGCAGTTACAATTATCGGGGGGAAAGAGATACGCAGTATTTT
V gene: TRBV3-1; clone size: many; J gene: TRBJ2-2; CDR3 length: 14; D gene: NA; CDR3 protein: CASGLGHKTGELFF; CDR3 DNA: TGTGCCAGCGGATTAGGGCATAAGACCGGGGAGCTGTTTTTT
V gene: TRBV20-1; clone size: NA; J gene: TRBJ2-1; CDR3 length: 12; D gene: TRBD2; CDR3 protein: CSATSGINEQFF; CDR3 DNA: TGCAGTGCTACTAGCGGGATCAATGAGCAGTTCTTC
V gene: TRBV29-1; clone size: NA; J gene: TRBJ1-2; CDR3 length: 16; D gene: NA; CDR3 protein: CSVEEIRGAANYGYTF; CDR3 DNA: TGCAGCGTTGAAGAAATCCGGGGCGCTGCTAACTATGGCTACACCTTC
V gene: TRBV20-1; clone size: NA; J gene: TRBJ1-1; CDR3 length: 14; D gene: NA; CDR3 protein: CSAETGRGDTEAFF; CDR3 DNA: TGCAGTGCAGAGACGGGTAGGGGGGACACTGAAGCTTTCTTT
V gene: TRBV7-8; clone size: many; J gene: TRBJ2-4; CDR3 length: 14; D gene: NA; CDR3 protein: CASSLGLGVNIQYF; CDR3 DNA: TGTGCCAGCAGCTTAGGTCTCGGGGTGAACATTCAGTACTTC
V gene: TRBV2; clone size: many; J gene: TRBJ1-5; CDR3 length: 17; D gene: TRBD1; CDR3 protein: CASSITGQGRGDQPQHF; CDR3 DNA: TGTGCCAGCAGCATAACGGGACAGGGAAGAGGGGATCAGCCCCAGCATTTT
V gene: TRBV4-3; clone size: many; J gene: TRBJ1-2; CDR3 length: 16; D gene: NA; CDR3 protein: CASSHGVDMIDYGYTF; CDR3 DNA: TGCGCCAGCAGCCATGGGGTTGATATGATAGACTATGGCTACACCTTC
V gene: TRBV28; clone size: many; J gene: TRBJ2-7; CDR3 length: 15; D gene: TRBD2; CDR3 protein: CASSPAGPDSYEQYF; CDR3 DNA: TGTGCCAGCAGTCCAGCGGGGCCCGACTCCTACGAGCAGTACTTC
V gene: TRBV7-2; clone size: many; J gene: TRBJ2-3; CDR3 length: 14; D gene: NA; CDR3 protein: CASSNTLGTDTQYF; CDR3 DNA: TGTGCCAGCAGTAATACTCTGGGTACAGATACGCAGTATTTT
V gene: TRBV7-2; clone size: many; J gene: TRBJ1-2; CDR3 length: 14; D gene: NA; CDR3 protein: CASSPRGQSYGYTF; CDR3 DNA: TGTGCCAGCAGCCCTCGGGGGCAGTCCTATGGCTACACCTTC
V gene: TRBV24-1; clone size: many; J gene: TRBJ2-5; CDR3 length: 14; D gene: TRBD1; CDR3 protein: CATSGAAGGETQYF; CDR3 DNA: TGTGCCACCAGTGGCGCTGCAGGGGGTGAGACCCAGTACTTC
V gene: TRBV9; clone size: many; J gene: TRBJ1-4; CDR3 length: 11; D gene: NA; CDR3 protein: CARRGTEKLFF; CDR3 DNA: TGTGCCAGGCGGGGGACTGAAAAACTGTTTTTT
V gene: TRBV7-2; clone size: NA; J gene: TRBJ2-3; CDR3 length: 18; D gene: TRBD2; CDR3 protein: CASSPFAGGISSTDTQYF; CDR3 DNA: TGTGCCAGTAGCCCCTTTGCGGGAGGCATATCTAGCACAGATACGCAGTATTTT
V gene: TRBV18; clone size: NA; J gene: TRBJ2-1; CDR3 length: 18; D gene: TRBD2; CDR3 protein: CASSFPGLAGGSYNEQFF; CDR3 DNA: TGTGCCAGCTCATTCCCGGGACTAGCGGGAGGGTCCTACAATGAGCAGTTCTTC
V gene: TRBV5-1; clone size: many; J gene: TRBJ2-3; CDR3 length: 14; D gene: NA; CDR3 protein: CASSADSTADTQYF; CDR3 DNA: TGCGCCAGCAGCGCGGACTCTACAGCAGATACGCAGTATTTT
V gene: TRBV7-6; clone size: many; J gene: TRBJ2-7; CDR3 length: 13; D gene: TRBD2; CDR3 protein: CASRPGTIGEQYF; CDR3 DNA: TGTGCCAGCAGACCGGGGACTATTGGGGAGCAGTACTTC
V gene: TRBV14; clone size: NA; J gene: TRBJ2-3; CDR3 length: 16; D gene: NA; CDR3 protein: CASSQLPSGPSATQYF; CDR3 DNA: TGTGCCAGCAGCCAACTGCCCAGCGGCCCCTCTGCTACGCAGTATTTT
V gene: TRBV5-1; clone size: many; J gene: TRBJ1-2; CDR3 length: 13; D gene: NA; CDR3 protein: CASSRGVNYGYTF; CDR3 DNA: TGCGCCAGCAGCAGAGGGGTTAACTATGGCTACACCTTC
V gene: TRBV7-2; clone size: many; J gene: TRBJ2-7; CDR3 length: 15; D gene: TRBD2; CDR3 protein: CASSLTSGGSYEQYF; CDR3 DNA: TGTGCCAGCAGCTTAACGAGCGGGGGTTCCTACGAGCAGTACTTC
V gene: TRBV7-2; clone size: many; J gene: TRBJ1-4; CDR3 length: 15; D gene: TRBD1; CDR3 protein: CASSGSTGRDEKLFF; CDR3 DNA: TGTGCCAGCAGCGGCTCGACAGGGAGGGATGAAAAACTGTTTTTT
V gene: TRBV19; clone size: NA; J gene: TRBJ2-4; CDR3 length: 17; D gene: TRBD2; CDR3 protein: CASSIDGGGSTKNIQYF; CDR3 DNA: TGTGCCAGTAGTATAGATGGCGGGGGGTCGACCAAAAACATTCAGTACTTC